The TCR beta chain under discussion was sequenced for a study of beta chain features in type 1 diabetes. The study reverse transcribed the entire isolated RNA, so it sequenced expressed TCRB transcripts. The assay was immunoSEQ multiplex PCR, and TCRdb's table has in-frame clones only and misses some. The data show around 600,000 clones, roughly an eighth seen once. General study points: Within each of all four CD4+ subsets, Type 1 diabetes patients had TCRB CDR3s that were moderately but significantly shorter. Patients' naive, central memory and Treg TCRB repertoires seemed closer to one another than those of healthy donors.

As regards this clone: The antigen remains undetermined.

Purities in excess of 98% were seen in all sorted populations. The germline CDR1 and CDR2 sequences are SGDLS and YYNGEE. This CDR3 is 14 amino acids long. V dropped 4 bases and J dropped 6 bases, with 16 bases sitting between them. Sequencing was performed on naive CD4+ T cells from blood. The receptor was derived from a man aged 25 to 40 with type 1 diabetes. The chain combines TRBV9 with TRBJ1-2; the D gene is possibly TRBD1 (6 bases). This CDR3 is CASSTQIGGHGYTF. The CDR3 coding sequence is TGTGCCAGCAGCACTCAGATAGGGGGGCATGGCTACACCTTC.